This T cell receptor beta chain appears in the sequencing data of a study of cytomegalovirus exposure and HLA in healthy donors. Study-wide context: Later, an analysis reported that the 95 to 150 validation repertoires had used the same platform as the roughly 720 first-cohort repertoires.

The method was immunoSEQ multiplex PCR; TCRdb's version includes in-frame clones alone and lacks a portion of them. The profile shows 150,000 to 180,000 clones, more than 70% of them singletons. The CDR3 length is 12 residues. Germline CDR1 and CDR2: SGHTA and FQGNSA. V was pared by 3 bases and J by 6 bases, with 6 bases between. Specimen: PBMCs. V gene TRBV7-2 combines with J gene TRBJ2-1; D call uncertain. The TCR originated in a human donor in good health. The CDR3 region has the DNA TGTGCCAGCAGCTTCACTTTCAATGAGCAGTTCTTC. This translates into CASSFTFNEQFF. The whole variable domain, remainder taken from reference TRBV7-2 and TRBJ2-1, is GAGVSQSPSNKVTEKGKDVELRCDPISGHTALYWYRQSLGQGLEFLIYFQGNSAPDKSGLPSDRFSAERTGGSVSTLTIQRTQQEDSAVYLCASSFTFNEQFFGPGTRLTVL.